The TCR beta chain described here comes from a study of MAIT cells during Salmonella Paratyphi A infection (dated by TCRdb to about 2017). Receptor libraries were prepared by 5' RACE. TCRbeta was amplified in two rounds of PCR using Phusion High-Fidelity polymerase, and the primers added sample-specific barcodes. Template-switch cDNA synthesis with SMARTScribe reverse transcriptase and a TRBC-specific primer was used to generate TCRbeta libraries. The barcoded samples were pooled and then prepared using the NEBNext Ultra DNA Library Prep Kit for Illumina. Libraries were sequenced on an Illumina MiSeq with the MiSeq reagent kit v2, 300 cycles. Processing in the source paper ran as follows. Reads were demultiplexed by barcode with Jemultiplexer and were aligned with MiTCR using default parameters. VDJtools removed non-functional sequences, and clonotypes were defined by amino acid sequence, with clonotype frequencies based on assigned sequence reads. Clonal space homeostasis binned clonotypes by frequency as over-represented (0.05-1), large, medium and small. TCRdb reprocessed the public reads (quality trimming at Q25 with fastp, clone calling with MiXCR) and kept in-frame beta chains. Every entry covers one CDR3 protein and lists the most common genes and DNA from its rows. These V and J calls originate from TCRdb's pipeline instead of the authors' own analysis. The sample includes 500 to 800 distinct CDR3 sequences, with 35% to 40% observed a single time. The top ten hold roughly three fifths of the sample.

The meaning of the sample's time point label: healthy control first sampling. Using flow cytometry, MAIT cells, defined as Valpha7.2+ CD161+ T cells, were identified and sorted. Laboratory volunteers or leukocyte cones from the national blood and transplant service were used as healthy adult controls. For RNA extraction, between about 4,500 and 10,000 MAIT cells from each sample were sorted straight into RNAqueous-Micro lysis buffer. Unchallenged healthy controls were sampled twice, about 21 days apart, as a control for MAIT repertoire stability. Lymphoprep gradient centrifugation was used to isolate peripheral blood mononuclear cells from both the blood samples and the leukocyte cones. Cells were sorted on either a BD FACSAria Fusion or a BD FACSAria III sorter. This clonotype is classified as large (0.1 to 1%). Which antigen it targets is not known. No base-level quality is on record; no much larger clone is a single base apart.

Results and caveats for the whole study, not just this receptor: More expansion or contraction among the top five MAIT clonotypes was shown in diagnosed volunteers than in healthy controls (around 0.52 versus 0.13), suggesting infection-driven repertoire reshaping. MAIT cell TRBV usage was oligoclonal with a preference for TRBV20 and TRBV6, and infection did not appear to change this usage. The availability of volunteer samples limited the sample sizes, but these sizes were considered adequate to detect differences between groups.

The CDR3 runs 15 amino acids, cysteine and phenylalanine included. Just the 45-base CDR3 DNA is kept, in frame starting at base 1. For CDR1 and CDR2, the germline V gene lists LGHNA and YSLEER. Trimmed from V: 0 bases; trimmed from J: 1 base; junction bases lacking a gene match: 0. The chain is made from TRBV4-3 and TRBJ2-5; 9 nucleotides in the junction match TRBD2. This TCR derives from an adult in good health. The sequencing input was MAIT cells from blood. CDR3 protein: CASSQERGGQETQYF. The DNA sequence is TGCGCCAGCAGCCAAGAGCGGGGGGGCCAAGAGACCCAGTACTTC.